This TCR beta chain was captured by sequencing in a study of CD8 T cells in Susac syndrome. V lost 5 bases and J lost 1; bases outside the gene matches: 5. The CDR3 has 14 residues. CDR1 is SQVTM, CDR2 ANQGSEA, per germline. Random hexamers primed reverse transcription of about 0.5 to 1 ug RNA. The authors amplified TCR beta CDR3 across 54 Vbeta and 13 Jbeta using immunoSEQ multiplex PCR. TCRdb re-called the immunoSEQ multiplex PCR reads through MiXCR, storing one row per CDR3 protein. Here the sample spans 150,000 to 180,000 distinct CDR3 sequences, roughly 96% being singletons. The sequenced material came from CD4+ T cells from PBMCs. This chain uses TRBV29-1 with TRBJ2-7, with 10 bases fitting TRBD1. The TCR comes from a human donor with Susac syndrome. CDR3 sequence: CSVYRDRGSYEQYF. In DNA form, the CDR3 reads TGCAGCGTTTACCGGGACAGGGGATCCTACGAGCAGTACTTC.